This entry describes one T cell receptor beta chain. Profiled with immunoSEQ multiplex PCR; TCRdb holds only in-frame clones, not every one. Found here are roughly 1,800,000 clones, roughly 94% of them singletons; the top ten hold more than 0.95%. This specimen comes from a study of shared clonotypes between healthy human individuals. Naive CD8 cells lacked CD45RO and underwent positive selection for CCR7, leaving out terminally differentiated effector memory CD45RA+ cells. Germline CDR1 is SGDLS and CDR2 is YYNGEE. The CDR3 totals 15 residues. V shed 0 bases and J shed 4 bases, with 11 bases lying between them.

Sequences were obtained from naive CD8+ T cells sorted from blood. V usage is TRBV9 and J usage is TRBJ2-1, with TRBD2 as a possible D gene (5 bases). This TCR was sampled from a man aged 18 to 30 in good health. The CDR3: CASSVDKGGYNEQFF. In DNA form, the CDR3 reads TGTGCCAGCAGCGTAGATAAGGGCGGGTACAATGAGCAGTTCTTC. Using reference TRBV9 and TRBJ2-1 for the parts outside the CDR3, the full variable domain is DSGVTQTPKHLITATGQRVTLRCSPRSGDLSVYWYQQSLDQGLQFLIQYYNGEERAKGNILERFSAQQFPDLHSELNLSSLELGDSALYFCASSVDKGGYNEQFFGPGTRLTVL.